Sequencing of this T cell receptor (beta chain) was carried out in a study of glioma-infiltrating T cells (dated by TCRdb to the mid-2010s). Background on the whole study: Low-grade gliomas were represented by WHO grade II oligodendrogliomas or astrocytomas, and glioblastomas were represented by WHO grade IV tumors that were sampled at initial rather than recurrent diagnosis. To gauge divergence between tissue and blood T-cell populations, every tissue-infiltrating repertoire was compared against the peripheral blood repertoire from the same patient. The study sequenced TCR alpha- and beta-chain repertoires from glioma tissue, from non-neoplastic brain tissue and from matched peripheral blood mononuclear cells. Three low-grade glioma patients, several primary glioblastoma patients and three non-glioma patients contributing non-neoplastic brain tissue were included in the paired cohort. Glioma patients received dexamethasone for six or fewer days before surgery. For blood libraries, the target was about 4- to 11-fold sequencing coverage of about 920,000 peripheral T cells. Study-wide conclusions, independent of this receptor: Only a very small number of CDR3 sequences turned up in both tissue and blood, a result put down to high CDR3 diversity combined with limited sampling. Patients with low tissue-blood divergence were marked by a signature set of shared blood CDR3 motifs, and that set was depleted in highly divergent patients. The group comparisons were based on small numbers of patients: three non-neoplastic, three low-grade glioma and about eight glioblastoma patients. In non-neoplastic patients, VJ-independent divergence between tissue and blood fell below expectation, whereas in all gliomas, and especially in low-grade gliomas, the divergence rose above expectation.

The junction shows trimming of 1 base on V and 0 bases on J, plus 7 bases between the germline ends. According to the germline V gene (reference sequence), CDR1 reads DFQATT and CDR2 reads SNEGSKA. Including the terminal cysteine and phenylalanine, the CDR3 comprises 15 residues. Only CDR3 DNA is held: 45 bases, read in frame from base 1. TCR alpha and beta CDR3 regions were amplified with the iRepertoire nested amplicon-rescue multiplex PCR (arm-PCR) platform from RNA. The input for one-step reverse transcription and amplification was about 90-400 ng of tissue mRNA or PBMC total RNA. Following bead purification, Illumina adapters were added by a secondary multiplex PCR, and libraries between 200 and 400 bp were gel-purified. Internal 6-nucleotide barcodes were carried by the libraries and were used for demultiplexing. Sequencing of the libraries was done on an Illumina MiSeq using 2x220 or 2x250 nucleotide paired-end reads. The paper's processing steps were these. FLASH 1.2.11 was used to merge paired reads, and BWA-MEM then aligned the reads to the GRCh37 human genome before TRA and TRB reads were extracted. An IMGT-derived reference of cassette sequences and CDR3 motifs, with pseudogenes included, was used for V and J assignment. Reads were translated in three frames, and productive CDR3s were defined as those with a C...FGXG motif and no stop codons. Unique combinations of V-J cassette pair and CDR3 amino acid sequence were defined as clonotypes. Hamming distance filtering was applied to reads, with thresholds set by the sequence error rate of each sample in mapped regions. TCRdb reran the public reads through fastp at Q25 and MiXCR, keeping productive beta chains. Rows are unified per CDR3 protein, each entry keeping the most common DNA and genes. These V and J calls originate from TCRdb's pipeline instead of the authors' own analysis. The sample table holds around 390,000 distinct CDR3 sequences, of which around 38% were seen once. About 12% of the sample comes from the top ten.

This clonotype occurred many times. The clone's antigen remains unknown. No qualities accompany the bases; no much larger clone lies one base away. Surgical brain or tumor specimens were cryofrozen in liquid nitrogen immediately after resection, and peripheral blood cells were collected concurrently. This TCR derives from a human donor with low-grade glioma or glioblastoma, undergoing nonglioma brain surgery, or in good health (not recorded which). Sequencing used glioma tissue, nonneoplastic brain tissue, or PBMCs (not recorded which). Recombination linked TRBV20-1 to TRBJ2-6, with a weak D call of TRBD2 (5 bases match). The DNA sequence follows: TGCAGTGCTAGAGCGGGGAGCTCTGGGGCCAACGTCCTGACTTTC. Its product reads: CSARAGSSGANVLTF.